Below are 10 T cell receptor beta chains sequenced from a single sample in a study of blood T cell repertoires in COVID-19. Sequencing was performed with immunoSEQ multiplex PCR; in TCRdb, only in-frame clones are kept and a portion is missing. Of 29,000 or so clones listed, around 86% were seen once; the top ten hold around 12%. Sequenced input: peripheral blood. The receptors shown here come from a human donor in a cohort sampled during active COVID-19. The donor label of this sample is uncertain.

The chain has TRBV11-2 and TRBJ2-5; D might be TRBD2 (6 bases). V was shortened by 1 base and J by 4 bases, with 16 bases between the two germline ends. The CDR3 has 16 amino acids. Germline CDR1 is SGHAT and CDR2 is FQNNGV. DNA of the CDR3: TGTGCCAGCAGCTTAGGGCCCTCGAGGAGGGCAGAGACCCAGTACTTC. It translates to CASSLGPSRRAETQYF.

This chain uses TRBV3-1 (or the pseudogene TRBV3-2) with TRBJ1-2, with D tentatively TRBD1 (5 bases). V lost 2 bases to trimming and J lost 6 bases, with 10 bases between them. The CDR3 spans 13 residues. The V gene's germline CDR1 is LGHDT and CDR2 YNNKEL (reference sequence). This CDR3 reads CASSQLGGNGYTF. The CDR3 DNA is TGTGCCAGCAGCCAATTGGGGGGGAATGGCTACACCTTC.

V gene TRBV10-2 combines with J gene TRBJ2-1; TRBD2 matches at 7 bases. The CDR3 extends over 16 amino acids. Germline V CDR1 and CDR2: WSHSY, SAAADI. The ends lost 3 bases at V and 1 base at J; junction bases unmatched: 6. CDR3 protein: CASSEWAGVSYNEQFF. CDR3 sequence (DNA): TGCGCCAGCAGTGAATGGGCGGGAGTGTCCTACAATGAGCAGTTCTTC.

This chain uses TRBV6-2 or TRBV6-3 with TRBJ2-6; a possible D gene is TRBD1 (5 bases). The ends were cut back, 5 bases at V and 0 bases at J, with 11 bases in the middle. The CDR3 spans 16 residues. Germline V gene lookup returns CDR1 MNHEY and CDR2 SVGEGT. This CDR3 reads CASSRRRDSGANVLTF. For the CDR3, the DNA is TGTGCCAGCAGTCGTCGCAGGGACTCTGGGGCCAACGTCCTGACTTTC.

This clone has only a few counts. The chain recombines TRBV30 with TRBJ2-3; TRBD2 might be the D (6 bases). This CDR3 has 13 amino acids. V lost 3 bases and J lost 5, with 12 bases in between. Germline loops: CDR1 GTSNPN, CDR2 SVGIG (reference sequence). CDR3 in amino acids: CAWSQVGGDTQYF. The CDR3 nucleotides are TGTGCCTGGAGCCAAGTCGGGGGAGATACGCAGTATTTT.

This clone was seen just once. This chain links TRBV5-1 with TRBJ2-7; D unclear. The CDR3 runs 13 residues. Germline V gene lookup returns CDR1 SGHRS and CDR2 YFSETQ. V lost 4 bases to trimming and J lost 3 bases, with 11 bases between them. CDR3 DNA: TGCGCCAGCAGCCCCCAGGCAAACTACGAGCAGTACTTC. This codes for CASSPQANYEQYF.

The J gene is TRBJ2-3, the V gene TRBV12-3 or TRBV12-4; TRBD2 agrees at 10 bases. This CDR3 comprises 12 residues. J gave up 6 bases and V 8 bases, and 2 bases lay outside the gene matches. In DNA, the CDR3 is TGTGCCAGCCTAGCGGGAGTCGATACGCAGTATTTT. Translated: CASLAGVDTQYF.

This clone was seen just once. V is TRBV19 and J is TRBJ2-2, with no clear D. V was trimmed by 6 bases and J by 0 bases, leaving 8 bases between them. The CDR3 has 14 residues. CDR1 LNHDA and CDR2 SQIVND come from the germline V gene (reference sequence). The CDR3 DNA is TGTGCCAGTAGGGCAGGCACGAACACCGGGGAGCTGTTTTTT. Protein: CASRAGTNTGELFF.

This clone occurred once. The J gene is TRBJ2-7, the V gene TRBV11-2; 8 nucleotides line up with TRBD1. The CDR3 has 13 residues. The junction had 1 base not matched to a gene; V was cut back by 3 bases and J by 3 bases. The germline gives CDR1 SGHAT, CDR2 FQNNGV. CDR3 in DNA: TGTGCCAGCAGCTTCGGACAGGGCTACGAGCAGTACTTC. This codes for CASSFGQGYEQYF. Full variable domain (missing parts from reference TRBV11-2 and TRBJ2-7): EAGVAQSPRYKIIEKRQSVAFWCNPISGHATLYWYQQILGQGPKLLIQFQNNGVVDDSQLPKDRFSAERLKGVDSTLKIQPAKLEDSAVYLCASSFGQGYEQYFGPGTRLTVT.

The V gene is TRBV28, the J gene TRBJ2-7; perhaps TRBD2 as D (5 bases). CDR1 and CDR2 (germline): MDHEN, SYDVKM. Trimming removed 6 bases at V and 4 bases at J, with 13 bases between. The CDR3 extends over 13 amino acids. This CDR3 is CASSPGNLYEQYF. CDR3 nucleotides: TGTGCCAGCAGCCCGGGGAATCTTTACGAGCAGTACTTC. The full variable domain, rest sourced from reference TRBV28 and TRBJ2-7, is DVKVTQSSRYLVKRTGEKVFLECVQDMDHENMFWYRQDPGLGLRLIYFSYDVKMKEKGDIPEGYSVSREKKERFSLILESASTNQTSMYLCASSPGNLYEQYFGPGTRLTVT.